This is a list of T cell receptor beta chains from one sample in a study of T cells after yellow fever vaccination. Via MiXCR, TCRdb re-called the 5' RACE reads, giving one row per CDR3 protein. The sample consists of more than 300,000 distinct CDR3 sequences, about 10% of them appearing once. The specimen comprised CD4+ T cells sorted from PBMCs, sampled 45 days after the yellow fever booster vaccination. The source of these receptors is a man between 18 and 35 years old who received the YFV17D yellow fever vaccine. Each CDR3 is given with its conserved first and last residue. A D gene is named only where the DNA matches it firmly. Clone size appears in some rows only: once, few, many, or a class for an expanded clone.

j_call v_call clone_size d_call cdr3_nt cdr3_aa
TRBJ1-2 TRBV3-1 . . TGTGCCAGCAGCGGTTTTGCTACCGGCTACACCTTC CASSGFATGYTF
TRBJ2-1 TRBV4-3 once . TGCGCCAGCAGCCAAGAATCAGTGTTCAATGAGCAGTTCTTC CASSQESVFNEQFF
TRBJ1-2 TRBV10-3 . . TGTGCCATCAGTGAGGGGCAGGTCGACCTCTATGGCTACACCTTC CAISEGQVDLYGYTF
TRBJ2-5 TRBV9 many TRBD2 TGTGCCAGCAGCGCCCTAGCGGGGCGCCAAGAGACCCAGTACTTC CASSALAGRQETQYF
TRBJ1-1 TRBV6-5 . TRBD1 TGTGCCAGCAGAGCCGGACAGGGTCGAGCTTTCTTT CASRAGQGRAFF
TRBJ2-1 TRBV6-6 few TRBD2 TGTGCCAGCAGTTACGGAGAGACTAGCGGAGTCTATGAGCAGTTCTTC CASSYGETSGVYEQFF
TRBJ2-4 TRBV4-3 many TRBD1 TGCGCCAGCAGCCATGACAGGGGGCTAGGCATTCAGTACTTC CASSHDRGLGIQYF
TRBJ2-5 TRBV5-6 . . TGTGCCAGTAGCTTGGGGGGGCTGGGATATGAGACCCAGTACTTC CASSLGGLGYETQYF
TRBJ2-7 TRBV6-2/TRBV6-3 . . TGTGCCAGCAGTTACTCGATGGAGGCCTACGAGCAGTACTTC CASSYSMEAYEQYF
TRBJ2-3 TRBV29-1 few TRBD2 TGCAGCGTTGAGGCGGGGGCAGATACGCAGTATTTT CSVEAGADTQYF
TRBJ1-1 TRBV6-2/TRBV6-3 . . TGTGCCAGCAATCAAGGCACTGAAGCTTTCTTT CASNQGTEAFF
TRBJ1-3 TRBV29-1 . . TGCAGCGTTGGGGACAAAAGCTCTGGAAACACCATATATTTT CSVGDKSSGNTIYF
TRBJ1-4 TRBV6-5 . . TGTGCCAGCAGTACTGGACAAGCAACTAATGAAAAACTGTTTTTT CASSTGQATNEKLFF
TRBJ1-3 TRBV6-5 . . TGTGCCAGCAGTTACGATTGGAGCTCTGGAAACACCATATATTTT CASSYDWSSGNTIYF
TRBJ2-3 TRBV4-3 few TRBD2 TGCGCCAGCAGCCAACTAGCGGGGGTGGCAGATACGCAGTATTTT CASSQLAGVADTQYF
TRBJ2-3 TRBV29-1 many . TGCTCAGCTGGGAGGTCCACAGATACGCAGTATTTT CSAGRSTDTQYF
TRBJ1-5 TRBV12-3/TRBV12-4 many . TGTGCCAGCAGTTTCCCGGATCAGCCCCAGCATTTT CASSFPDQPQHF
TRBJ1-5 TRBV6-5 . . TGTGCCAGCAGTTCCTTCAGGGGAAATCAGCCCCAGCATTTT CASSSFRGNQPQHF
TRBJ2-3 TRBV5-1 few . TGCGCCAGCAGCTTCAATCTGTTGGGCACAGATACGCAGTATTTT CASSFNLLGTDTQYF
TRBJ1-1 TRBV7-2 . TRBD1 TGTGCCAGCAGCCCGAAAAACAGGGGTGGGAACACTGAAGCTTTCTTT CASSPKNRGGNTEAFF
TRBJ2-3 TRBV5-1 . TRBD1 TGCGCCAGCAGCTTGCGCTTAGAACTAGGGGGCCTCACAGATACGCAGTATTTT CASSLRLELGGLTDTQYF
TRBJ1-2 TRBV27 . . TGTGCCAGCAGTTTATCGGGACCGAACTATGGCTACACCTTC CASSLSGPNYGYTF
TRBJ1-5 TRBV29-1 many . TGCAGCGTTGTTTCCGAAGCCAATCAGCCCCAGCATTTT CSVVSEANQPQHF
TRBJ1-5 TRBV20-1 . . TGCAGTGCTGATCAAGGGGTTCAGCCCCAGCATTTT CSADQGVQPQHF
TRBJ1-2 TRBV5-4 . . TGTGCCAGCAGCATCCGAGAGGCCGCCGGGGGCTACACCTTC CASSIREAAGGYTF
TRBJ2-1 TRBV5-1 few . TGCGCCAGCATTGCCAACAATGAGCAGTTCTTC CASIANNEQFF
TRBJ2-1 TRBV4-3 . TRBD1 TGCGCCAGCAGCCAAGAAACAGGGGGGTACAATGAGCAGTTCTTC CASSQETGGYNEQFF
TRBJ1-2 TRBV12-3/TRBV12-4 few . TGTGCCAGCACCCCACTCGGCGTTAACTATGGCTACACCTTC CASTPLGVNYGYTF
TRBJ2-1 TRBV5-1 few TRBD1 TGCGCCAGCAGCTTAGGGACAGGTGTTTCCGATGAGCAGTTCTTC CASSLGTGVSDEQFF
TRBJ2-1 TRBV7-2 many . TGTGCCAGCAGCTTAGATCTCCCCCCCTACAATGAGCAGTTCTTC CASSLDLPPYNEQFF
TRBJ2-6 TRBV20-1 . . TGCAGTGCTAGTATGGGGCCTGGGGCCAACGTCCTGACTTTC CSASMGPGANVLTF
TRBJ2-4 TRBV5-4 . TRBD1 TGTGCCAGCAGCACACAGGGGGCCAAAAACATTCAGTACTTC CASSTQGAKNIQYF
TRBJ2-2 TRBV6-2/TRBV6-3 few . TGTGCCAGCAGTACGGGGGACAGCCGGAACACCGGGGAGCTGTTTTTT CASSTGDSRNTGELFF
TRBJ1-5 TRBV10-3 few . TGTGCCATCCGGGGAGAGCGAGGGCAGCCCCAGCATTTT CAIRGERGQPQHF
TRBJ2-5 TRBV5-1 many TRBD1 TGCGCCAGCAGCTTCGGACAGGGGAGCCAAGAGACCCAGTACTTC CASSFGQGSQETQYF
TRBJ2-1 TRBV7-2 . . TGTGCCAGCAACTCCGGGACCCTCTCCTACAATGAGCAGTTCTTC CASNSGTLSYNEQFF
TRBJ2-1 TRBV20-1 many TRBD1 TGCAGTGCGGGGACAGGGGCAGGTTATGAGCAGTTCTTC CSAGTGAGYEQFF
TRBJ2-3 TRBV9 many TRBD2 TGTGCCAGCAGCCCAGGACTAGCGGGGGGTACAGATACGCAGTATTTT CASSPGLAGGTDTQYF
TRBJ1-1 TRBV20-1 . TRBD1 TGCAGTGCTAGAGACCGCGACAGGGGCACTGAAGCTTTCTTT CSARDRDRGTEAFF
TRBJ2-2 TRBV3-1 many . TGTGCCAGCAGCCAAGAAGGTGCGCAAGGCACCGGGGAGCTGTTTTTT CASSQEGAQGTGELFF
TRBJ1-2 TRBV29-1 many . TGCAGCGTTGCGTATGGCTACACCTTC CSVAYGYTF
TRBJ1-6 TRBV3-1 . TRBD1 TGTGCCAGCAGCCAATGGACAGGGGAGATTCATTCACCCCTCCACTTT CASSQWTGEIHSPLHF
TRBJ1-2 TRBV3-1 . . TGTGCCAGCAGCCAAGTACCGGGGTCACTGGGCTACACCTTC CASSQVPGSLGYTF
TRBJ1-2 TRBV21-1 . . TGTGCCAGCAGCAAAAAGTCGGTAACAGCTCCTAACTATGGCTACACCTTC CASSKKSVTAPNYGYTF
TRBJ2-3 TRBV5-5 few TRBD2 TGTGCCAGCGGGAGGGGCGCGCGCACAGATACGCAGTATTTT CASGRGARTDTQYF